What follows are 20 T cell receptor beta chains derived from one specimen sequenced in a study of shared clonotypes between healthy human individuals. Libraries were prepared by immunoSEQ multiplex PCR; TCRdb keeps only in-frame clonotypes and omits some of them. The data show some 2.3 million clones, about 92% seen once. Sequenced: naive CD4+ T cells from PBMCs. Subset: CD45RA+ positively selected. These receptor sequences come from a young man in good health. Some clones in this sample may be carry-over from other donors' samples.

In DNA, the CDR3 is TGTGCCAGCAGCTTAGGGACAGGGCGGGAGACCCAGTACTTC. Translated, it gives CASSLGTGRETQYF. V gene TRBV11-3 combines with J gene TRBJ2-5; 8 bases match TRBD1. J gave up 5 bases and V 1 base, and 3 bases lay outside the gene matches. CDR1 SGHNT and CDR2 YENEEA come from the germline V gene. There are 14 residues in the CDR3.

This clone appeared once. V and J are TRBV7-6 and TRBJ1-6, with D unclear. The CDR3 sequence is 15 residues long. Trimming removed 4 bases at V and 7 bases at J, with 14 bases between. CDR1 and CDR2 (germline): SGHVS, FNYEAQ. The CDR3 spells CASSSRPDVNSPLHF. DNA for the CDR3: TGTGCCAGCAGCTCCCGCCCGGACGTGAATTCACCCCTCCACTTT. Full variable domain (remainder filled in from reference TRBV7-6 and TRBJ1-6): GAGVSQSPRYKVTKRGQDVALRCDPISGHVSLYWYRQALGQGPEFLTYFNYEAQQDKSGLPNDRFSAERPEGSISTLTIQRTEQRDSAMYRCASSSRPDVNSPLHFGNGTRLTVT.

The chain combines TRBV11-2 with TRBJ2-7; D is ambiguous. Germline CDR1 reads SGHAT; CDR2 reads FQNNGV. V gave up 5 bases and J gave up 0 bases, with 17 bases separating them. This CDR3 is 16 amino acids long. The CDR3 DNA follows: TGTGCCAGCAGCCTAATAAGAAGTTCAAGCTCCTACGAGCAGTACTTC. Translated: CASSLIRSSSSYEQYF. Using reference TRBV11-2 and TRBJ2-7 for the parts outside the CDR3, the full variable domain is EAGVAQSPRYKIIEKRQSVAFWCNPISGHATLYWYQQILGQGPKLLIQFQNNGVVDDSQLPKDRFSAERLKGVDSTLKIQPAKLEDSAVYLCASSLIRSSSSYEQYFGPGTRLTVT.

This clone was detected a few times. The rearrangement joins TRBV7-9 to TRBJ2-7; the match to TRBD1 covers 8 bases. The CDR3 runs to 13 residues. Germline V gene sequence: CDR1 SEHNR, CDR2 FQNEAQ (reference sequence). The ends lost 5 bases at V and 5 bases at J; junction bases unmatched: 5. The CDR3: CASSRGQAHEQYF. CDR3 bases: TGTGCCAGCAGCCGGGGACAGGCTCACGAGCAGTACTTC.

The chain carries TRBV5-1 and TRBJ2-5; 8 bases match TRBD2. Unmatched junction bases numbered 8, after V lost 3 bases and J lost 1 base. The germline V gene has CDR1 SGHRS and CDR2 YFSETQ. The CDR3 spans 16 residues. CDR3 coding DNA: TGCGCCAGCAGCTGGGGGGACGCGGGAGGCCAAGAGACCCAGTACTTC. Its translation is CASSWGDAGGQETQYF.

This rearrangement joins TRBV6-6 to TRBJ1-2; possible D gene TRBD1, 5 bases. Deletions cut 5 bases from V and 5 bases from J, with 15 bases between. Looked up from germline, CDR1 is MNHNY and CDR2 is SVGAGI (reference sequence). The CDR3 is made up of 14 amino acids. The CDR3 DNA follows: TGTGCCAGCAGTAGTTTCGGGGGGAGATATGGCTACACCTTC. This codes for CASSSFGGRYGYTF.

V gene TRBV28 combines with J gene TRBJ1-5, with D perhaps matching TRBD1 (6 bases). V lost 5 bases and J 6 bases, leaving 17 bases between the germline ends. This CDR3 has 15 amino acids. Germline CDR1 and CDR2: MDHEN and SYDVKM. CDR3 coding DNA: TGTGCCAGCAGTGAGGCCAGGGGACATCCTCAGCCCCAGCATTTT. This gives the protein CASSEARGHPQPQHF.

Only one count was recorded for this clone. The chain employs TRBV9 and TRBJ1-4; D is perhaps TRBD1 (5 bases). Per germline, CDR1 SGDLS and CDR2 YYNGEE. The V end lost 3 bases, the J end lost 0 bases, and 24 bases lay between the germline ends. The CDR3 covers 20 residues. This chain's CDR3 is CASSGAGGSHSTTTNEKLFF. The CDR3 region has the DNA TGTGCCAGCAGCGGAGCCGGGGGGTCCCACTCCACAACAACTAATGAAAAACTGTTTTTT.

This chain connects TRBV4-3 to TRBJ2-1; weak D call: TRBD2 (5 bases). Trimming left V 0 bases short and J 0 bases short, with 12 bases between. This CDR3 spans 17 amino acids. Germline loops: CDR1 LGHNA, CDR2 YSLEER. In DNA, the CDR3 is TGCGCCAGCAGCCAAGACATCACGGGGAACTCCTACAATGAGCAGTTCTTC. Its protein is CASSQDITGNSYNEQFF.

For this clone: This sample also contains other DNA sequences that code for the same CDR3. The rearrangement links TRBV28 to TRBJ2-7; 9 bases are a match to TRBD1. Looked up from germline, CDR1 is MDHEN and CDR2 is SYDVKM. The CDR3 consists of 13 residues. With 5 bases clipped from V and 2 bases from J, the junction kept 1 base outside the gene matches. Written as DNA, the CDR3 is TGTGCCAGCAGTCGACAGGGGGCCTACGAGCAGTACTTC. Its translation is CASSRQGAYEQYF.

Note on this clone: Other DNA sequences in the same sample also yield this CDR3. This rearrangement joins TRBV5-4 to TRBJ2-3; the D is unclear. This CDR3 is built from 14 residues. CDR1 is SGHNT, CDR2 YYREEE, per germline (reference sequence). The V end lost 2 bases, the J end lost 0 bases, and 7 bases lay between the germline ends. The CDR3: CASSFGQSTDTQYF. As DNA, the CDR3 is TGTGCCAGCAGCTTTGGCCAGAGCACAGATACGCAGTATTTT.

The rearrangement links TRBV5-1 to TRBJ1-5; D is ambiguous. The CDR3 has 15 amino acids. V was shortened by 0 bases and J by 3 bases, with 10 bases between the two germline ends. CDR1 is SGHRS, CDR2 YFSETQ, per germline. Written as DNA, the CDR3 is TGCGCCAGCAGCTTGGACGTAGGGAACAATCAGCCCCAGCATTTT. Protein sequence: CASSLDVGNNQPQHF. The full variable domain, completed using reference TRBV5-1 and TRBJ1-5, is KAGVTQTPRYLIKTRGQQVTLSCSPISGHRSVSWYQQTPGQGLQFLFEYFSETQRNKGNFPGRFSGRQFSNSRSEMNVSTLELGDSALYLCASSLDVGNNQPQHFGDGTRLSIL.

This clone was picked up a small number of times. This chain links TRBV9 with TRBJ1-3; D is ambiguous. This CDR3 has 15 residues. The germline V and J ends were trimmed by 4 bases and 0 bases, with 11 bases remaining between them. CDR1 is SGDLS and CDR2 is YYNGEE in the germline V gene. The CDR3 nucleotides read TGTGCCAGCAGCCCGGGTGTTTTCTCTGGAAACACCATATATTTT. This encodes CASSPGVFSGNTIYF.

This chain joins TRBV5-6 and TRBJ1-3, with a possible D match to TRBD1 (6 bases). This CDR3 comprises 15 residues. Germline CDR1 is SGHDT and CDR2 is YYEEEE. V was trimmed by 1 base and J by 7 bases, leaving 15 bases between them. DNA for the CDR3: TGTGCCAGCAGCTTGAACCCGGGACAAGGCAACACCATATATTTT. Amino acids: CASSLNPGQGNTIYF.

The chain joins TRBV7-3 to TRBJ2-1, with 12 positions matching TRBD2. CDR3 length: 14 amino acids. Germline-derived CDR1 and CDR2 are SGHTA and FQGTGA. V shed 3 bases and J 7 bases; nucleotides not matched to a gene: 1. DNA for the CDR3: TGTGCCAGCAGCTTCACTAGCGGGAGGAATGAGCAGTTCTTC. Residues: CASSFTSGRNEQFF.

The V call is TRBV10-3, the J call TRBJ2-2, with 9 bases aligning to TRBD2. The junction had 14 bases not matched to a gene; V was cut back by 2 bases and J by 4 bases. This CDR3 contains 19 residues. CDR1 is ENHRY, CDR2 SYGVKD, per germline. The CDR3 DNA follows: TGTGCCATCAGTGAGGGTGTGGCGGGAGGGCCTTCGGGCACCGGGGAGCTGTTTTTT. This encodes CAISEGVAGGPSGTGELFF.

The chain combines TRBV11-1 with TRBJ2-4, with D unclear. The CDR3 consists of 15 residues. Trimming took 1 base from V and 1 from J, leaving 8 bases between them. Germline V gives CDR1 SGHAT, CDR2 FQDESV (reference sequence). The CDR3, as DNA: TGTGCCAGCAGCTTAGTTGGCGTTGCCAAAAACATTCAGTACTTC. Its translation is CASSLVGVAKNIQYF.

This rearrangement joins TRBV7-8 to TRBJ1-5; D uncertain. V lost 2 bases and J 0 bases, leaving 5 bases between the germline ends. Germline values: CDR1 SGHVS, CDR2 FQNEAQ. The CDR3 contains 14 residues. DNA of the CDR3: TGTGCCAGCAGCTTACAGTATAGCAATCAGCCCCAGCATTTT. It specifies CASSLQYSNQPQHF.

The rearrangement uses TRBV27 and TRBJ2-3; 15 bases are a match to TRBD2. CDR1 is MNHEY, CDR2 SMNVEV, per germline (reference sequence). Germline trimming cut 5 bases from V and 1 base from J; bases unmatched to any gene: 10. There are 19 residues in the CDR3. DNA for the CDR3: TGTGCCAGCAGTCCCCTAAGGGGACTAGCGGGAGGCCGCACAGATACGCAGTATTTT. Translated: CASSPLRGLAGGRTDTQYF.

The chain employs TRBV28 and TRBJ2-4; 7 bases line up with TRBD1. Germline-derived CDR1 and CDR2 are MDHEN and SYDVKM. The CDR3 sequence is 15 residues long. V was clipped by 7 bases and J by 2 bases; unmatched bases: 8. This CDR3 is CASTTMTGSKNIQYF. The CDR3 DNA sequence: TGTGCCAGCACCACTATGACAGGGTCCAAAAACATTCAGTACTTC.